These 14 T cell receptor beta chains share one sample of origin, sequenced in a study of T cells in tuberculosis. Repertoires were generated with immunoSEQ multiplex PCR, while TCRdb's copy carries only in-frame clones and drops some. The sample carries roughly 19,000 clones, around 89% recorded once. Material for sequencing was PBMCs. All receptors come from a donor aged 10 to 29 with latent tuberculosis or without tuberculosis infection.

The V gene is TRBV28, the J gene TRBJ1-4; D not certain. This CDR3 contains 13 residues. V shed 2 bases and J shed 7 bases, with 8 bases lying between them. The germline V gene encodes CDR1 MDHEN and CDR2 SYDVKM. The CDR3 here is CASSLRVAEKLFF. The CDR3 DNA sequence: TGTGCCAGCAGTTTACGGGTTGCTGAAAAACTGTTTTTT.

The chain links TRBV11-2 to TRBJ1-1; TRBD1 matches at 8 bases. The CDR3 consists of 12 residues. CDR1 and CDR2 (germline): SGHAT, FQNNGV. In nucleotides, the CDR3 is TGTGCGGAAGGACAGGGAAACACTGAAGCTTTCTTT. Amino acids: CAEGQGNTEAFF.

The V and J genes are TRBV28 and TRBJ2-6; TRBD1 matches 7 bases. The V gene's germline CDR1 is MDHEN and CDR2 SYDVKM. V gave up 5 bases and J gave up 0 bases; unmatched junction bases: 4. This CDR3 has 16 amino acids. CDR3 DNA sequence: TGTGCCAGCAGTGGGACAGCGAACTCTGGGGCCAACGTCCTGACTTTC. Translation gives CASSGTANSGANVLTF.

This chain uses TRBV29-1 with TRBJ1-2; D gene ambiguous. V was clipped by 4 bases and J by 4 bases, with 10 bases between them. The CDR3 sequence is 12 residues long. Per germline, CDR1 SQVTM and CDR2 ANQGSEA. CDR3 nucleotides: TGCAGCGTTGCTGCAGAGGGCTATGGCTACACCTTC. As protein: CSVAAEGYGYTF.

V usage is TRBV5-1 and J usage is TRBJ2-5, with D maybe TRBD1 (8 bases). The CDR3 spans 15 residues. V lost 1 base to trimming and J lost 4 bases, with 14 bases between them. Looked up from germline, CDR1 is SGHRS and CDR2 is YFSETQ. CDR3 residues: CASSLSTGEGETQYF. The CDR3 DNA sequence: TGCGCCAGCAGCTTGTCGACAGGGGAGGGAGAGACCCAGTACTTC.

This clone was seen a single time. The chain carries TRBV15 and TRBJ2-5, with 8 bases that match TRBD1. This CDR3 spans 13 amino acids. Unmatched junction bases numbered 5, after V lost 7 bases and J lost 4 bases. CDR1 and CDR2 (germline): LNHNV, YYDKDF (reference sequence). CDR3 bases: TGTGCCACCACTTTGACAGGGGCAGAGACCCAGTACTTC. Translated, it gives CATTLTGAETQYF.

This clone was detected once. The V and J genes are TRBV14 and TRBJ1-6; 8 bases are shared with TRBD1. J was trimmed by 5 bases and V by 4 bases; bases with no gene match: 10. CDR3 size: 17 residues. The V gene's germline CDR1 is SGHDN and CDR2 FVKESK. The CDR3 spells CASSLRRTGRHNSPLHF. In DNA, the CDR3 is TGTGCCAGCAGCCTAAGGAGGACAGGGCGGCATAATTCACCCCTCCACTTT.

V gene TRBV7-2 combines with J gene TRBJ2-5, with 14 nucleotides matching TRBD2. The CDR3 has 16 residues. V shed 7 bases, J shed 1 base, and the junction held 5 bases outside the gene matches. Germline CDR1 SGHTA, CDR2 FQGNSA. As DNA, the CDR3 is TGTGCCAGCACCCTGGGACTAGCGGGGGCCCAAGAGACCCAGTACTTC. This gives the protein CASTLGLAGAQETQYF.

The CDR3 DNA reads TGTGCCAGCAGCCCCGAGGAGGGGCTTCTGTATGGCTACACCTTC. Protein: CASSPEEGLLYGYTF. The genes are TRBV6-4 and TRBJ1-2; a weak D match, TRBD1 (5 bases). Trimming removed 6 bases from V and 5 bases from J, with 19 bases in between. The CDR3 is 15 residues long. Germline assignment: CDR1 MRHNA and CDR2 SNTAGT.

As concerns this clone: An end of the junction does not agree with germline; a read error may underlie this. V is TRBV5-4 and J is TRBJ2-1; 12 nucleotides align to TRBD2. The CDR3 totals 15 residues. The germline CDR1 and CDR2 sequences are SGHNT and YYREEE (reference sequence). The CDR3 region is CASSLRTSGIPEQFF. In nucleotides, the CDR3 is TGTGCCAGTAGCTTACGGACTAGCGGGATTCCTGAGCAGTTCTTC.

This sequence joins TRBV5-6 and TRBJ2-2, with a weak D call TRBD2 (7 bases). The CDR3 loop spans 17 amino acids. V lost 0 bases, J lost 3 bases, and 15 bases lay in between. Germline V gene sequence: CDR1 SGHDT, CDR2 YYEEEE. The CDR3 DNA reads TGTGCCAGCAGCTTGGTGCGGGGGCGGAGGGACACCGGGGAGCTGTTTTTT. Translated: CASSLVRGRRDTGELFF. The variable domain in full, with the rest retrieved from reference TRBV5-6 and TRBJ2-2, is DAGVTQSPTHLIKTRGQQVTLRCSPKSGHDTVSWYQQALGQGPQFIFQYYEEEERQRGNFPDRFSGHQFPNYSSELNVNALLLGDSALYLCASSLVRGRRDTGELFFGEGSRLTVL.

V usage is TRBV30 and J usage is TRBJ2-1; D is unclear. Deletions cut 2 bases from V and 3 bases from J, with 14 bases between. Germline V gives CDR1 GTSNPN, CDR2 SVGIG (reference sequence). This CDR3 comprises 15 residues. Here the CDR3 DNA reads TGTGCCTGGAGTCAGAACCTCATTAACTACAATGAGCAGTTCTTC. Amino acid sequence: CAWSQNLINYNEQFF.

The chain has TRBV10-3 and TRBJ2-5; D may be TRBD1 (5 bases). Germline-derived CDR1 and CDR2 are ENHRY and SYGVKD. This CDR3 is 15 amino acids long. The V end was cut by 0 bases, the J end by 5 bases, with 13 bases between. Written as DNA, the CDR3 is TGTGCCATCAGTGAGTCAGGATCAGGGAAGGAGACCCAGTACTTC. Its protein product is CAISESGSGKETQYF.

The CDR3 sequence: CASSLGQGSHNEQFF. The CDR3 DNA reads as TGCGCCAGCAGCTTGGGACAGGGATCTCACAATGAGCAGTTCTTC. This sequence joins TRBV5-1 and TRBJ2-1; 7 nucleotides match TRBD1. CDR1 is SGHRS and CDR2 is YFSETQ in the germline V gene. Unmatched junction bases numbered 5, after V lost 0 bases and J lost 5 bases. The CDR3 loop spans 15 amino acids.